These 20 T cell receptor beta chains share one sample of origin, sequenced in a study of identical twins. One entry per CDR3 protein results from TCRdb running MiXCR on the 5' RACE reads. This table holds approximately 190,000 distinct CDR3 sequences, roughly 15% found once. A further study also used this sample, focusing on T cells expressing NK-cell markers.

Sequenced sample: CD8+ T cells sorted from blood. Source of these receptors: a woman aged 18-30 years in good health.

The CDR3 nucleotides read TGTGCCAGCACCCACAGGGGAGAGGGCAACGAGCAGTACTTC. Translating gives CASTHRGEGNEQYF. This sequence joins TRBV7-2 and TRBJ2-7, with TRBD1 matching over 7 bases. Germline CDR1 and CDR2: SGHTA and FQGNSA. The CDR3 is 14 residues long. Germline trimming cut 7 bases from V and 5 bases from J; bases unmatched to any gene: 11.

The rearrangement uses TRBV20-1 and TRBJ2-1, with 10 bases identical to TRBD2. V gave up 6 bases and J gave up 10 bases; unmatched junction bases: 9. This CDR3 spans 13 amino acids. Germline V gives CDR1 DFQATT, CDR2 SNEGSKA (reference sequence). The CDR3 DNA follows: TGCAGTGCGAGTCTAGCGGGGGCAGGGGAGCAGTTCTTC. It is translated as CSASLAGAGEQFF.

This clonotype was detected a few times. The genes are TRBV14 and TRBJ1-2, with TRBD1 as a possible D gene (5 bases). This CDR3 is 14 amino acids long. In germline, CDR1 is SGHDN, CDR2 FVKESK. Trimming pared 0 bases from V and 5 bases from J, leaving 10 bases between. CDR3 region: CASSQDGQLYGYTF. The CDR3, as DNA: TGTGCCAGCAGCCAAGACGGACAATTGTATGGCTACACCTTC.

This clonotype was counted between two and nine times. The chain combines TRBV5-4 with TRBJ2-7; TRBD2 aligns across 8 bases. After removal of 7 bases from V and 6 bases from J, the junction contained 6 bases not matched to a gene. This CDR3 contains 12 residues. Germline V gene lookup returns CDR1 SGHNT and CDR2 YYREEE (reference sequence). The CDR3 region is CASSTGTSEQYF. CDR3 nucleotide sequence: TGTGCCAGCTCTACCGGGACTAGCGAGCAGTACTTC.

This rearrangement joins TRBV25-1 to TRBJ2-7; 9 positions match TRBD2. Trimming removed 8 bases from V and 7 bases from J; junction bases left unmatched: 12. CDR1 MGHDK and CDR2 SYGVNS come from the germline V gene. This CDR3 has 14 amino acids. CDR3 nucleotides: TGTGCCAGCGATAGCGGGAGTAGATCGGGGGAGCAGTACTTC. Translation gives CASDSGSRSGEQYF.

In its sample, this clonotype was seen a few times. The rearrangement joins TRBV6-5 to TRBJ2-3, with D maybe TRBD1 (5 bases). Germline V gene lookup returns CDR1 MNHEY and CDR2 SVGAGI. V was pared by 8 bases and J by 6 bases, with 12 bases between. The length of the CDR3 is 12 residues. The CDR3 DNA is TGTGCCAGCCGGGTGCCAGGGGATACGCAGTATTTT. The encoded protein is CASRVPGDTQYF.

The DNA of the CDR3 is TGTGCCAGCTCCTACGGCACTTCAACTCAAGAGACCCAGTACTTC. Translated, it gives CASSYGTSTQETQYF. The genes are TRBV3-1 and TRBJ2-5; D is unresolved. The CDR3 has 15 residues. Trimming took 8 bases from V and 2 from J, leaving 18 bases between them. Germline CDR1 and CDR2: LGHDT and YNNKEL (reference sequence).

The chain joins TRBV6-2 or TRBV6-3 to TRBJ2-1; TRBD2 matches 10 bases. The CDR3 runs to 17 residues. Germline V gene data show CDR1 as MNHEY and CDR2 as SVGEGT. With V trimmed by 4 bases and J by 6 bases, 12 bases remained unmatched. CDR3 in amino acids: CASSFLSSGRFPNEQFF. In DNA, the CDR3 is TGTGCCAGCAGTTTTCTTTCTAGCGGGAGATTTCCCAATGAGCAGTTCTTC.

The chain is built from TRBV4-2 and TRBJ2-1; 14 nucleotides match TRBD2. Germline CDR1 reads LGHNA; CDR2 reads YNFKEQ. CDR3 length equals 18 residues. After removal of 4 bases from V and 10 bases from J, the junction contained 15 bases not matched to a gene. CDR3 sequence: CASSLGSPTSGGAGEQFF. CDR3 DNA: TGTGCCAGCAGCCTAGGATCCCCGACTAGCGGGGGGGCCGGGGAGCAGTTCTTC.

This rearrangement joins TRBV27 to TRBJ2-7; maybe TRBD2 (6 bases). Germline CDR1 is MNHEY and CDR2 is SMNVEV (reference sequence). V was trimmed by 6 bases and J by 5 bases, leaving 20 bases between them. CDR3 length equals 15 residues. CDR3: CASRPGLPEFHEQYF. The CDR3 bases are TGTGCCAGCAGACCGGGACTCCCCGAGTTCCACGAGCAGTACTTC.

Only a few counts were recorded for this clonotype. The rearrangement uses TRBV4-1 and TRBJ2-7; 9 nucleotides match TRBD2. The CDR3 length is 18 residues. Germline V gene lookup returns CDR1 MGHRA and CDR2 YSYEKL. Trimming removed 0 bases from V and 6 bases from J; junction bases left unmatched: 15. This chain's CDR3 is CASSQEPRLAGILGEQYF. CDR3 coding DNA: TGCGCCAGCAGCCAAGAACCCCGGCTAGCGGGAATACTCGGCGAGCAGTACTTC.

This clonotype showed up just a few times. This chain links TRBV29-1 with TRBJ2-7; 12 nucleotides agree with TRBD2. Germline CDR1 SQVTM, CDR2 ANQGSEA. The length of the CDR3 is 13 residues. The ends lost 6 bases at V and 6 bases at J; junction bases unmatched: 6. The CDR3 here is CSVRLAGDLEQYF. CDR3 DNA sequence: TGCAGCGTCAGACTAGCGGGAGATCTCGAGCAGTACTTC.

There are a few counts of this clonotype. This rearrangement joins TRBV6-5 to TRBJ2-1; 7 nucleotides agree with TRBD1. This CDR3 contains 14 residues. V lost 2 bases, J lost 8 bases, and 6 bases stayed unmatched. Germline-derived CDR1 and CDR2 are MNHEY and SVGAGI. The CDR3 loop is CASSYDTGVDEQFF. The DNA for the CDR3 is TGTGCCAGCAGTTACGACACAGGGGTCGATGAGCAGTTCTTC.

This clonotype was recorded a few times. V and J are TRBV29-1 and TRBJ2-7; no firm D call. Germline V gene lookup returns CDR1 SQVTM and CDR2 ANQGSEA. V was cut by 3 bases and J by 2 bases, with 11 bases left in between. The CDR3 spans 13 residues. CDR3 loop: CSVEVADTYEQYF. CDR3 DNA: TGCAGCGTTGAGGTGGCAGATACCTACGAGCAGTACTTC.

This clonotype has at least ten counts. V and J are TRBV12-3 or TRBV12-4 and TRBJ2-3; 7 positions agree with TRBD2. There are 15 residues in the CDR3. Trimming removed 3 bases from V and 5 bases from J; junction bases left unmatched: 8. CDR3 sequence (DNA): TGTGCCAGCAGTTTTCCGGGGGGAGTAGAAGATACGCAGTATTTT. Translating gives CASSFPGGVEDTQYF.

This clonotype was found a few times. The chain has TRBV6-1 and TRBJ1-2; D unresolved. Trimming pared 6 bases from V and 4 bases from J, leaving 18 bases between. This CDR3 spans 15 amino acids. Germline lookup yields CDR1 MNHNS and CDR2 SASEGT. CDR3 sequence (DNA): TGTGCCAGCAGGCTCACGGGCGGCAGAGCCTATGGCTACACCTTC. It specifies CASRLTGGRAYGYTF.

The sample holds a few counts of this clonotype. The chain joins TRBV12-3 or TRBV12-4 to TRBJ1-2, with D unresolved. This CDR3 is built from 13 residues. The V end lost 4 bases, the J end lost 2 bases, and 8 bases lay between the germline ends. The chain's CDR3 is CASSSGDNYGYTF. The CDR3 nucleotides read TGTGCCAGCAGTTCCGGAGACAACTATGGCTACACCTTC.

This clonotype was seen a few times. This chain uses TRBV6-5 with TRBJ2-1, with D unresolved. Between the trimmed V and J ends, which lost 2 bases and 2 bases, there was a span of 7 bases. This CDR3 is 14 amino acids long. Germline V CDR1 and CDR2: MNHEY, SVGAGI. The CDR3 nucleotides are TGTGCCAGCAGTTACGTAGAGACCTACAATGAGCAGTTCTTC. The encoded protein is CASSYVETYNEQFF.

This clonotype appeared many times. The chain's CDR3 is CASSSGTSGGSSYNEQFF. The CDR3 bases are TGTGCCAGCAGCTCCGGGACTAGCGGGGGGAGCTCCTACAATGAGCAGTTCTTC. The chain recombines TRBV11-1 with TRBJ2-1; TRBD2 matches at 15 bases. Germline V lookup: CDR1 SGHAT, CDR2 FQDESV (reference sequence). The CDR3 totals 18 residues. V was pared by 4 bases and J by 0 bases, with 4 bases of the junction left unmatched. The whole variable domain, filled in from reference TRBV11-1 and TRBJ2-1, reads EAEVAQSPRYKITEKSQAVAFWCDPISGHATLYWYRQILGQGPELLVQFQDESVVDDSQLPKDRFSAERLKGVDSTLKIQPAELGDSAMYLCASSSGTSGGSSYNEQFFGPGTRLTVL.

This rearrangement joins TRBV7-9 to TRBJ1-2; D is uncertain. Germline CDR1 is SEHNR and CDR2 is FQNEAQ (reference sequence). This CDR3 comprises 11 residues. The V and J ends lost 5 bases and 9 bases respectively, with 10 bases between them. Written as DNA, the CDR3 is TGTGCCAGCAGCCTAGATCGGCGCTACACCTTC. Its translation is CASSLDRRYTF.